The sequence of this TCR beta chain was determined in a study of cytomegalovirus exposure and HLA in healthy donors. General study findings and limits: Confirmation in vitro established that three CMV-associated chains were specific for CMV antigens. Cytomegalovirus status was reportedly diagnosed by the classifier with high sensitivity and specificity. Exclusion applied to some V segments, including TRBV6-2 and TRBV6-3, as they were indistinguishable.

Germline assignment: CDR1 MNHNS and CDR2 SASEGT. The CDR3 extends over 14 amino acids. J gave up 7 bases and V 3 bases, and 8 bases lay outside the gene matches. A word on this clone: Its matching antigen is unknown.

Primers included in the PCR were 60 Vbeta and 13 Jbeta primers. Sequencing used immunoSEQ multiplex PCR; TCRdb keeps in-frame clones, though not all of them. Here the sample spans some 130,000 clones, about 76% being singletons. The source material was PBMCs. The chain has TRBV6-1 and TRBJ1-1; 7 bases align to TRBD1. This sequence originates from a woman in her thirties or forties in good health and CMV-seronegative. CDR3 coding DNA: TGTGCCAGCAGTGATCTCAGGGGGAATCGTGAAGCTTTCTTT. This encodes CASSDLRGNREAFF.